Listed below are T cell receptor beta chains from one sample, sequenced in a study of T-cell memory formation after mild COVID-19. TCRdb used MiXCR to reprocess the 5' RACE reads, holding one entry per CDR3 protein. This table holds around 450,000 distinct CDR3 sequences, 20% found once. The sequenced sample was PBMCs or a T cell subset sorted from them (not recorded which). All receptors derive from an adult woman who had mild COVID-19 (a few samples of this study predate the infection). Cell type and time point are not known. CDR3s include the opening cysteine and the closing phenylalanine or tryptophan. Fields, in order: V gene, J gene, clone size, CDR3 length, D gene, CDR3 protein, CDR3 DNA. D genes are given only for firm matches. Size is omitted from some rows. Given values are once, few, many or a class for expanded clones.

V: TRBV11-2; J: TRBJ1-1; size: -; length: 15; D: TRBD1; CDR3: CASSSPLRGPVEAFF; DNA: TGTGCCAGCAGCTCACCACTCAGGGGGCCTGTTGAAGCTTTCTTT
V: TRBV5-1; J: TRBJ2-5; size: many; length: 15; D: TRBD1; CDR3: CASSWRDRVDKTQYF; DNA: TGCGCCAGCAGCTGGCGGGACAGGGTCGACAAGACCCAGTACTTC
V: TRBV18; J: TRBJ2-7; size: -; length: 13; D: -; CDR3: CASSPGGLREQYF; DNA: TGTGCCAGCTCACCGGGGGGGCTTCGGGAGCAGTACTTC
V: TRBV29-1; J: TRBJ2-7; size: few; length: 14; D: -; CDR3: CSVDLGRSGDEQYF; DNA: TGCAGCGTTGACTTGGGTCGGTCAGGGGACGAGCAGTACTTC
V: TRBV12-3/TRBV12-4; J: TRBJ2-1; size: -; length: 13; D: -; CDR3: CASAWGPRGEQFF; DNA: TGTGCCAGCGCCTGGGGCCCCAGGGGAGAGCAGTTCTTC
V: TRBV29-1; J: TRBJ2-1; size: few; length: 11; D: -; CDR3: CSVGGGGEQFF; DNA: TGCAGCGTGGGGGGCGGGGGTGAGCAGTTCTTC
V: TRBV5-1; J: TRBJ1-1; size: few; length: 11; D: -; CDR3: CASKKETEAFF; DNA: TGCGCCAGCAAGAAGGAAACTGAAGCTTTCTTT
V: TRBV10-3; J: TRBJ1-5; size: -; length: 13; D: -; CDR3: CAISQGSIQPQHF; DNA: TGTGCCATCAGTCAGGGGTCCATTCAGCCCCAGCATTTT
V: TRBV6-4; J: TRBJ2-7; size: -; length: 15; D: -; CDR3: CASSDPAGRAYEQYF; DNA: TGTGCCAGCAGTGACCCGGCGGGCCGAGCCTACGAGCAGTACTTC
V: TRBV15; J: TRBJ1-2; size: -; length: 15; D: -; CDR3: CATSRERQTNYGYTF; DNA: TGTGCCACCAGCAGAGAGCGACAGACTAACTATGGCTACACCTTC
V: TRBV10-2; J: TRBJ1-4; size: -; length: 14; D: -; CDR3: CASRISSTNEKLFF; DNA: TGCGCCAGCAGGATTAGTTCAACTAATGAAAAACTGTTTTTT
V: TRBV19; J: TRBJ2-5; size: few; length: 12; D: -; CDR3: CASAGETETQYF; DNA: TGTGCCAGCGCAGGGGAGACGGAGACCCAGTACTTC
V: TRBV5-1; J: TRBJ2-3; size: few; length: 17; D: -; CDR3: CASSLEWTSTSTDTQYF; DNA: TGCGCCAGCAGCTTGGAATGGACTTCTACTAGCACAGATACGCAGTATTTT
V: TRBV5-1; J: TRBJ2-7; size: many; length: 14; D: -; CDR3: CASSLTASSYEQYF; DNA: TGCGCCAGCAGCTTGACTGCTAGCTCCTACGAGCAGTACTTC
V: TRBV9; J: TRBJ2-5; size: -; length: 21; D: TRBD2; CDR3: CASSVVGIPGLAGAPPKTQYF; DNA: TGTGCCAGCAGCGTAGTGGGGATACCGGGACTAGCGGGGGCCCCGCCGAAGACCCAGTACTTC
V: TRBV5-1; J: TRBJ1-5; size: few; length: 14; D: -; CDR3: CASSTGQSNQPQHF; DNA: TGCGCCAGCAGCACCGGACAGTCTAATCAGCCCCAGCATTTT
V: TRBV24-1; J: TRBJ2-5; size: few; length: 13; D: TRBD2; CDR3: CATSDGGKETQYF; DNA: TGTGCCACCAGTGACGGGGGGAAAGAGACCCAGTACTTC
V: TRBV19; J: TRBJ1-5; size: -; length: 18; D: TRBD1; CDR3: CASSMGTGKASSNQPQHF; DNA: TGTGCCAGTAGTATGGGGACAGGGAAAGCTTCTAGCAATCAGCCCCAGCATTTT
V: TRBV5-6; J: TRBJ2-7; size: -; length: 12; D: -; CDR3: CASSFLGDEQYF; DNA: TGTGCCAGCAGCTTCTTAGGGGACGAGCAGTACTTC
V: TRBV7-2; J: TRBJ1-1; size: -; length: 14; D: TRBD1; CDR3: CASIPGTGGSEAFF; DNA: TGTGCCAGCATCCCCGGGACAGGGGGCTCTGAAGCTTTCTTT
V: TRBV29-1; J: TRBJ2-1; size: -; length: 16; D: TRBD2; CDR3: CSVKTRTSGGVYEQFF; DNA: TGCAGCGTCAAAACTCGGACTAGCGGGGGGGTGTATGAGCAGTTCTTC
V: TRBV10-3; J: TRBJ1-2; size: few; length: 14; D: TRBD1; CDR3: CAISEQQGAYGYTF; DNA: TGTGCCATCAGTGAGCAACAGGGGGCCTATGGCTACACCTTC
V: TRBV5-1; J: TRBJ2-2; size: -; length: 16; D: TRBD2; CDR3: CASSPLRTSGAGELFF; DNA: TGCGCCAGCAGCCCCCTGCGGACTAGCGGAGCCGGGGAGCTGTTTTTT
V: TRBV4-2; J: TRBJ1-3; size: few; length: 18; D: TRBD1; CDR3: CASSLTTGTGISGNTIYF; DNA: TGTGCCAGCAGCCTAACTACCGGGACAGGGATCTCTGGAAACACCATATATTTT
V: TRBV11-1; J: TRBJ2-1; size: -; length: 18; D: TRBD2; CDR3: CASSLGLAGGWSYNEQFF; DNA: TGTGCCAGCAGCTTAGGGCTAGCGGGAGGATGGTCCTACAATGAGCAGTTCTTC
V: TRBV4-3; J: TRBJ2-5; size: -; length: 15; D: -; CDR3: CASSQDRVPPGTQYF; DNA: TGCGCCAGCAGCCAAGATCGTGTACCCCCCGGGACCCAGTACTTC
V: TRBV3-1; J: TRBJ2-7; size: many; length: 12; D: -; CDR3: CASSKGSYEQYF; DNA: TGTGCCAGCAGCAAGGGGTCCTACGAGCAGTACTTC
V: TRBV7-9; J: TRBJ2-3; size: few; length: 14; D: -; CDR3: CASMRGPSTDTQYF; DNA: TGTGCCAGCATGAGAGGGCCTAGCACAGATACGCAGTATTTT
V: TRBV19; J: TRBJ2-5; size: few; length: 16; D: TRBD1; CDR3: CASSPGQGNIQETQYF; DNA: TGTGCCAGTAGTCCGGGACAGGGGAATATCCAAGAGACCCAGTACTTC
V: TRBV12-5; J: TRBJ2-5; size: -; length: 13; D: -; CDR3: CASGFVGGETQYF; DNA: TGTGCTAGTGGTTTCGTGGGTGGAGAGACCCAGTACTTC
V: TRBV20-1; J: TRBJ2-1; size: -; length: 16; D: -; CDR3: CSARSPAGFQGNEQFF; DNA: TGCAGTGCTAGATCCCCCGCCGGGTTCCAGGGTAATGAGCAGTTCTTC
V: TRBV12-3/TRBV12-4; J: TRBJ1-2; size: few; length: 13; D: -; CDR3: CASSLLPGWGYTF; DNA: TGTGCCAGCAGTTTGTTGCCGGGTTGGGGCTACACCTTC
V: TRBV24-1; J: TRBJ1-1; size: many; length: 11; D: -; CDR3: CATSRGNEAFF; DNA: TGTGCCACCAGTAGGGGGAACGAAGCTTTCTTT
V: TRBV6-5; J: TRBJ2-2; size: -; length: 18; D: -; CDR3: CASSYSFQTRLYSGELFF; DNA: TGTGCCAGCAGTTACTCCTTCCAAACTAGACTCTATTCCGGGGAGCTGTTTTTT
V: TRBV20-1; J: TRBJ2-7; size: -; length: 13; D: TRBD2; CDR3: CSARVGGAYEQYF; DNA: TGCAGTGCGAGAGTCGGGGGGGCCTACGAGCAGTACTTC
V: TRBV4-3; J: TRBJ2-7; size: few; length: 15; D: -; CDR3: CASSQVVVGAYEQYF; DNA: TGCGCCAGCAGCCAAGTGGTAGTGGGGGCCTACGAGCAGTACTTC
V: TRBV10-3; J: TRBJ1-5; size: -; length: 13; D: -; CDR3: CAIRGDAGQPQHF; DNA: TGTGCCATCCGCGGCGACGCGGGTCAGCCCCAGCATTTT